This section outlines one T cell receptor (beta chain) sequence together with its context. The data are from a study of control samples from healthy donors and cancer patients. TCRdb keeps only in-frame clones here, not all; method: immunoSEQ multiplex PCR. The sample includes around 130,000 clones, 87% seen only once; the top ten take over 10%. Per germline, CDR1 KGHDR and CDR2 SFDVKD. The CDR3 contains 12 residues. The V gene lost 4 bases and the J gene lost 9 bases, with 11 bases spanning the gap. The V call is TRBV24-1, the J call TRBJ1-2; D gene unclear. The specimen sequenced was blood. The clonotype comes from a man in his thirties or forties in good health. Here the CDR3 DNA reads TGTGCCACCAGTGACGGAGAGGGTAGCTACACCTTC. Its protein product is CATSDGEGSYTF.